These 2 T cell receptor beta chains share one sample of origin, sequenced in a study of blood T cell repertoires in COVID-19. Produced via immunoSEQ multiplex PCR; TCRdb's table is partial and in-frame only. Of around 42,000 clones listed, approximately 90% are singletons. Sequenced material: peripheral blood. The receptors stem from a young man with active or convalescent COVID-19.

The chain combines TRBV10-1 with TRBJ2-3, with D perhaps TRBD2 (5 bases). The CDR3 runs to 15 residues. The V and J ends lost 3 bases and 1 base respectively, with 11 bases between them. CDR1 and CDR2 (germline): WNHNN, SYGVQD (reference sequence). In DNA form, the CDR3 reads TGCGCCAGCAGTGACCCGGGGTCTGGCACAGATACGCAGTATTTT. It translates to CASSDPGSGTDTQYF.

The rearrangement links TRBV3-1 (or the pseudogene TRBV3-2) to TRBJ1-4, with D tentatively TRBD1 (6 bases). CDR3 length: 14 residues. Between the trimmed V and J ends, which lost 1 base and 7 bases, there was a span of 10 bases. Per germline, CDR1 LGHDT and CDR2 YNNKEL (reference sequence). CDR3 sequence: CASSQGVGGEKLFF. The CDR3, as DNA: TGTGCCAGCAGCCAAGGGGTAGGGGGTGAAAAACTGTTTTTT.